The T cell receptor (beta chain) under discussion was sequenced for a study of early T cells in non-severe SARS-CoV-2 infection. Study in general: Unsorted whole-blood RNA was sequenced in bulk, leaving chains unpaired.

The TCR library protocol was used to attach unique molecular identifiers. These identifiers were attached to individual cDNA molecules. TCRdb independently ran MiXCR on the 5' RACE reads; one entry per CDR3 protein. Of 63,000 or so distinct CDR3 sequences listed, roughly an eighth are singletons. This clonotype was picked up one time. Its specificity is unknown. With 3 bases clipped from V and 3 bases from J, the junction kept 4 bases outside the gene matches. The CDR3 loop spans 14 amino acids. Findings and caveats of the study: Matching with VDJdb favored anti-spike CD8 responses (missing private and CD4 specificities).

The chain joins TRBV12-3 or TRBV12-4 to TRBJ2-5; 7 nucleotides align to TRBD1. The receptor's source is an adult who was a healthcare worker with PCR-confirmed SARS-CoV-2 infection or an uninfected control (not recorded which). The material was whole blood, obtained at baseline. CDR3 protein: CASSFYRGKETQYF. The CDR3 DNA reads as TGTGCCAGCAGTTTTTACAGGGGAAAAGAGACCCAGTACTTC.